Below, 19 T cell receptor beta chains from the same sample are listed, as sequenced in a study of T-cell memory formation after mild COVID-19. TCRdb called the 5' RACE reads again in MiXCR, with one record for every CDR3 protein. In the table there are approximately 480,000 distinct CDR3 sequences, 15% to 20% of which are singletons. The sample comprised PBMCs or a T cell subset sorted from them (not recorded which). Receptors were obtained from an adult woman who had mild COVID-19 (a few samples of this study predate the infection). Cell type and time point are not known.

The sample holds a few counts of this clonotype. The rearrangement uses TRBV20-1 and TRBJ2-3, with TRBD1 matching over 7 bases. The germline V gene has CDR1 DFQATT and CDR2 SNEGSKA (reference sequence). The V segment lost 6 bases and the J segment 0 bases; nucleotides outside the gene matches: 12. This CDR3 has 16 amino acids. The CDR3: CSAFGQARGSTDTQYF. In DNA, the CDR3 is TGCAGTGCCTTCGGACAGGCCCGAGGGAGCACAGATACGCAGTATTTT.

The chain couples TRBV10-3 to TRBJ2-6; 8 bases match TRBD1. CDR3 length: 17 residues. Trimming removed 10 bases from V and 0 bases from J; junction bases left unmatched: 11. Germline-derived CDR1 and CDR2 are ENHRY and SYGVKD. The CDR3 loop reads CATGSDRGFSGANVLTF. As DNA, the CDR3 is TGTGCCACAGGGAGCGACAGGGGATTCTCTGGGGCCAACGTCCTGACTTTC.

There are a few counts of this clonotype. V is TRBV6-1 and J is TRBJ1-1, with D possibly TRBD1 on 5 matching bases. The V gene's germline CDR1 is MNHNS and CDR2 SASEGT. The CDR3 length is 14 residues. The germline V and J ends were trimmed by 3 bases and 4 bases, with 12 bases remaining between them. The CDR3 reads CASSDYQGGTEAFF. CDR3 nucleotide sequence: TGTGCCAGCAGTGATTACCAGGGAGGCACTGAAGCTTTCTTT.

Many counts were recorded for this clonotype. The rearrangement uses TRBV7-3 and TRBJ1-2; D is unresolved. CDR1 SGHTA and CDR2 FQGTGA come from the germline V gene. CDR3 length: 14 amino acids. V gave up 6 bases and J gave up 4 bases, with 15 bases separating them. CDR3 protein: CASSPGGSLYGYTF. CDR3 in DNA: TGTGCCAGCAGTCCGGGCGGCAGCCTCTATGGCTACACCTTC.

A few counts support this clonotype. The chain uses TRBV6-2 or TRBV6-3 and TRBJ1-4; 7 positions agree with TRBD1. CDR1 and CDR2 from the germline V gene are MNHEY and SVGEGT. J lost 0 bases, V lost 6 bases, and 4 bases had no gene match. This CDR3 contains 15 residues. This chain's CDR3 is CASRTTGATNEKLFF. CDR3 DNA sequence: TGTGCCAGCAGAACTACAGGGGCAACTAATGAAAAACTGTTTTTT.

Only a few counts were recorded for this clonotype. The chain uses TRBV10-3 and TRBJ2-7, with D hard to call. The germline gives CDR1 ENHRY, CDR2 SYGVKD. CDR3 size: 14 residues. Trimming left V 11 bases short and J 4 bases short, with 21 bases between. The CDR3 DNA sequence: TGTGCCGCGAAGGAAGAGAACAAACGGTACGAGCAGTACTTC. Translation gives CAAKEENKRYEQYF.

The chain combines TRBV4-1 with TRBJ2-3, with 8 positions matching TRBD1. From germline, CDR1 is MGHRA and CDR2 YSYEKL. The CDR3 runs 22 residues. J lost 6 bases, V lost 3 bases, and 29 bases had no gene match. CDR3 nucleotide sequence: TGCGCCAGCAGCCAGACACTAGGGGACAGGCGACGATCGAGGGGGCAAAGGGATACGCAGTATTTT. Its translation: CASSQTLGDRRRSRGQRDTQYF.

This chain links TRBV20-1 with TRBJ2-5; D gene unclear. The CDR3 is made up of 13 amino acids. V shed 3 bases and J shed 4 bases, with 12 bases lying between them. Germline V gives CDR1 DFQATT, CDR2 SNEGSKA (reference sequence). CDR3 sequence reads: CSASPLARETQYF. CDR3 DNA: TGCAGTGCTAGTCCGTTGGCTAGAGAGACCCAGTACTTC.

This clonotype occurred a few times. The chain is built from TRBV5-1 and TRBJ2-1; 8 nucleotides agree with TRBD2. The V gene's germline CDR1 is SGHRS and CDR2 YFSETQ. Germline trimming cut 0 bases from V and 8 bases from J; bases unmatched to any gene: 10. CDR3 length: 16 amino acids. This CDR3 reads CASSLGPQAGEDEQFF. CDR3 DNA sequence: TGCGCCAGCAGCTTGGGGCCCCAAGCGGGAGAAGATGAGCAGTTCTTC.

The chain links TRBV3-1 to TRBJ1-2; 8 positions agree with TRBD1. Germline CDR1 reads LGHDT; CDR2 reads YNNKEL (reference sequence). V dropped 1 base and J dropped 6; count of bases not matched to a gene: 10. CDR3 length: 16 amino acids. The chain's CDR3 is CASSQAGTGGPNGYTF. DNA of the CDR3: TGTGCCAGCAGCCAAGCAGGCACAGGGGGTCCAAATGGCTACACCTTC.

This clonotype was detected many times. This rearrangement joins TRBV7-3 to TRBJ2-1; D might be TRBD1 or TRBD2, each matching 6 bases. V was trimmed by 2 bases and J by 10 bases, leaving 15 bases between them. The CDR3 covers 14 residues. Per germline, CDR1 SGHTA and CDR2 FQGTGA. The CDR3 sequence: CASSLSRGDREQFF. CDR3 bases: TGTGCCAGCAGCTTATCGAGGGGGGATCGGGAGCAGTTCTTC.

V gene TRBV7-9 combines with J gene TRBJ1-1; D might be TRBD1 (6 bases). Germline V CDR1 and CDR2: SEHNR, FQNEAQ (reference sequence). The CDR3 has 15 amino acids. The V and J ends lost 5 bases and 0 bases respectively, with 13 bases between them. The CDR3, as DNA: TGTGCCAGCAGCCGCCGACAGGCCATGAACACTGAAGCTTTCTTT. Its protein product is CASSRRQAMNTEAFF.

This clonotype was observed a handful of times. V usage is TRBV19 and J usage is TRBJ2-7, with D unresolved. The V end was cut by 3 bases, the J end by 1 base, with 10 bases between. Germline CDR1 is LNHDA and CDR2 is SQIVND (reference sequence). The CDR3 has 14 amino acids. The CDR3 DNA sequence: TGTGCCAGTAGTATTGGAAGGCGTTCCTACGAGCAGTACTTC. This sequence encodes CASSIGRRSYEQYF.

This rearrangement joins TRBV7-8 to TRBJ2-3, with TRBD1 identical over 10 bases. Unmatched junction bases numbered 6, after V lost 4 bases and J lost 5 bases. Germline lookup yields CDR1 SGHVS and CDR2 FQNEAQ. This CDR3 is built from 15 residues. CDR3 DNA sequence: TGTGCCAGCAGCTCCCACCGGGACAGGGGAGATACGCAGTATTTT. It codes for CASSSHRDRGDTQYF.

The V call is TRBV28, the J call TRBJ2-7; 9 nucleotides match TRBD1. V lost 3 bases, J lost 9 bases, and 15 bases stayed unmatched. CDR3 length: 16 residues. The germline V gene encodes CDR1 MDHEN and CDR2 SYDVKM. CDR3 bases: TGTGCCAGCAGTTTGCTTAGGACAGGGGATTTTACGTTGCAGTACTTC. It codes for CASSLLRTGDFTLQYF.

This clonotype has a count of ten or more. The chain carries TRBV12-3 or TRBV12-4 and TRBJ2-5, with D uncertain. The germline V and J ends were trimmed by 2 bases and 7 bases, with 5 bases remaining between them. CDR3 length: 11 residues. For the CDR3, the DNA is TGTGCCAGCAGTTTATCTGGGACCCAGTACTTC. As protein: CASSLSGTQYF.

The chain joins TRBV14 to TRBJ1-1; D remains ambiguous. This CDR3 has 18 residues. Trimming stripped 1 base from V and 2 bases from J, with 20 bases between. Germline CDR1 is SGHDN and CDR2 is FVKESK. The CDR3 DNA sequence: TGTGCCAGCAGCCAAGGGTACAGAAGTAGTCACAGAAACACTGAAGCTTTCTTT. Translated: CASSQGYRSSHRNTEAFF.

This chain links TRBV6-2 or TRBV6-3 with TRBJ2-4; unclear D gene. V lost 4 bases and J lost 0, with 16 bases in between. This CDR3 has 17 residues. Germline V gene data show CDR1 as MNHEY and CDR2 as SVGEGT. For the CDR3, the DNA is TGTGCCAGCAGTTTCCCCCGCACGGAGAGAGCCAAAAACATTCAGTACTTC. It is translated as CASSFPRTERAKNIQYF.

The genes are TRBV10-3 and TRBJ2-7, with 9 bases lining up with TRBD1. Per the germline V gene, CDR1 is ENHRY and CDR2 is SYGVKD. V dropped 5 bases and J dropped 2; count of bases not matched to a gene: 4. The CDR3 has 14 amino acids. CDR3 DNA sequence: TGTGCCATCAGTCGGGGACAGGGCACCTACGAGCAGTACTTC. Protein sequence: CAISRGQGTYEQYF.